A single sample gave rise to the 3 T cell receptor beta chains below, sequenced in a study of blood T cell repertoires in COVID-19 (dated by TCRdb to between 2020 and 2021). The method was the immunoSEQ multiplex PCR assay. Drawn from immuneACCESS, this table holds only the in-frame rearrangements with V and J called that TCRdb kept. Clones are partly lost; checked studies trace under half to an unresolved V gene and leave the rest unexplained. Within this sample are some 150,000 clones, with approximately 90% of them counted one time only. The ten largest clones capture around 2.5% of the sample. The material sequenced was peripheral blood. These TCRs come from a woman in her 70s with acute or convalescent COVID-19.

The rearrangement joins TRBV7-9 to TRBJ2-2; maybe TRBD1 (6 bases). This CDR3 is built from 16 residues. Germline lookup yields CDR1 SEHNR and CDR2 FQNEAQ (reference sequence). V shed 3 bases and J shed 0 bases, with 11 bases lying between them. Written as DNA, the CDR3 is TGTGCCAGCAGCTTTGGGACACACGCGAACACCGGGGAGCTGTTTTTT. It is translated as CASSFGTHANTGELFF.

This clone was seen only once. The V and J genes are TRBV7-3 and TRBJ2-7; D is perhaps TRBD2 (6 bases). Germline CDR1 reads SGHTA; CDR2 reads FQGTGA. V was clipped by 8 bases and J by 7 bases, with 9 bases between them. CDR3 size: 10 residues. The CDR3 bases are TGTGCCAGCGAGGAGGGGGAGCAGTACTTC. Protein: CASEEGEQYF.

The chain employs TRBV6-5 and TRBJ1-2; no reliable D call. Germline CDR1 is MNHEY and CDR2 is SVGAGI. V dropped 0 bases and J dropped 8 bases, with 7 bases sitting between them. The CDR3 runs 12 residues. The CDR3 DNA sequence: TGTGCCAGCAGTTACTCCGGGGTAGGCTACACCTTC. Its translation: CASSYSGVGYTF.